This T cell receptor (beta chain) was sequenced in a study of radiotherapy plus CTLA-4 blockade in lung cancer. Libraries were prepared by immunoSEQ multiplex PCR; TCRdb keeps only in-frame clonotypes and omits some of them. The sample has 25,000 to 35,000 clones, 70% to 75% seen once. With 5 bases clipped from V and 3 bases from J, the junction kept 9 bases outside the gene matches. CDR3 length: 16 amino acids. The germline V gene encodes CDR1 SGHTA and CDR2 FQGTGA. Sequencing used peripheral blood, obtained from a patient treated with radiotherapy plus ipilimumab. V usage is TRBV7-3 and J usage is TRBJ2-7; 11 bases match TRBD2. This TCR came from a human donor with non-small cell lung cancer whose response to radiotherapy plus ipilimumab could not be evaluated. The CDR3 is CASSPTGTSGFYEQYF. The CDR3 bases are TGTGCCAGCAGCCCTACCGGGACTAGCGGATTCTACGAGCAGTACTTC.